The clone carrying this T cell receptor (beta chain) occurred many times. The antigen is undetermined. This sample stems from a study of identical twins. Findings of the study overall: Out-of-frame alpha sequences shared by twins showed excess low generation probability. With abundant cord blood beta clonotypes, insertions were fewer; memory repertoires showed no such pattern.

Carrying unique molecular identifiers, the cDNA also gained a universal primer site through template switching. TCRdb reprocessed the 5' RACE reads with MiXCR, giving one entry per CDR3 protein. The sample shows about 150,000 distinct CDR3 sequences, 3% to 4.5% of them seen only once. Germline V lookup: CDR1 MNHEY, CDR2 SVGAGI. The CDR3 consists of 14 residues. Trimming took off 5 bases at V and 5 bases at J, with 15 bases between the two ends. The origin of this receptor is a young man in good health. Sample: memory T cells sorted from blood. J is TRBJ2-5 and V is TRBV6-5, with TRBD1 as a possible D gene (6 bases). In DNA form, the CDR3 reads TGTGCCAGCAGTAACGAGGTTGGGGGCGAGACCCAGTACTTC. It yields the protein CASSNEVGGETQYF.